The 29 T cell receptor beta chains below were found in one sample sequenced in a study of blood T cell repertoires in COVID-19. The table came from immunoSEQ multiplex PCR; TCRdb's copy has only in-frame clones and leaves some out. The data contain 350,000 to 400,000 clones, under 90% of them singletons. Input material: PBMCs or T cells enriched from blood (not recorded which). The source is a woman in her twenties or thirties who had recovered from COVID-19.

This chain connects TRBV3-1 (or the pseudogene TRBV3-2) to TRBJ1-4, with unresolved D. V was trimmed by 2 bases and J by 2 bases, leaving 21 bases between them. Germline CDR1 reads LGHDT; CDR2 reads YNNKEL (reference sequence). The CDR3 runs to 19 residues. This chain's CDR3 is CASSQLPVRQGLTNEKLFF. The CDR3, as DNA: TGTGCCAGCAGCCAATTGCCCGTCCGTCAAGGACTGACTAATGAAAAACTGTTTTTT.

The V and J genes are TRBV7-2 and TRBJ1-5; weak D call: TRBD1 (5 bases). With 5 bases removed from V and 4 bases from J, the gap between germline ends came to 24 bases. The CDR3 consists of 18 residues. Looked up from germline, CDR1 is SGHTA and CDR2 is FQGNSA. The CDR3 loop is CASSLHGGMGLDNQPQHF. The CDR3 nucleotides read TGTGCCAGCAGCCTCCATGGGGGGATGGGACTGGATAATCAGCCCCAGCATTTT. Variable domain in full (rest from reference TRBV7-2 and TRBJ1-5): GAGVSQSPSNKVTEKGKDVELRCDPISGHTALYWYRQSLGQGLEFLIYFQGNSAPDKSGLPSDRFSAERTGGSVSTLTIQRTQQEDSAVYLCASSLHGGMGLDNQPQHFGDGTRLSIL.

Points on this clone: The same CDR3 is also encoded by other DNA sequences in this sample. The CDR3 here is CASSLGGSEKLFF. The CDR3 DNA reads TGTGCCAGCAGCCTGGGAGGGTCAGAAAAACTGTTTTTT. The chain has TRBV7-9 and TRBJ1-4; D is uncertain. CDR1 SEHNR and CDR2 FQNEAQ come from the germline V gene (reference sequence). The ends were cut back, 5 bases at V and 8 bases at J, with 12 bases in the middle. This CDR3 has 13 amino acids.

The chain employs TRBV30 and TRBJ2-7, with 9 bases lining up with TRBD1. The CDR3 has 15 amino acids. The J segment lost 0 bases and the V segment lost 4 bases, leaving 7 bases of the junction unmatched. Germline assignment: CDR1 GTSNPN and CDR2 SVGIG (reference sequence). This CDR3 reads CAWITRTGDSYEQYF. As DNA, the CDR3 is TGTGCCTGGATTACTAGGACAGGGGACTCCTACGAGCAGTACTTC.

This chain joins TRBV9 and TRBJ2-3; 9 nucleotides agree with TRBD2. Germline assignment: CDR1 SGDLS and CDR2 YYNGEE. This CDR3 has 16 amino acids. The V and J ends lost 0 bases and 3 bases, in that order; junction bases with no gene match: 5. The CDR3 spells CASSVVGGGATDTQYF. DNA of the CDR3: TGTGCCAGCAGCGTAGTGGGCGGGGGGGCAACAGATACGCAGTATTTT.

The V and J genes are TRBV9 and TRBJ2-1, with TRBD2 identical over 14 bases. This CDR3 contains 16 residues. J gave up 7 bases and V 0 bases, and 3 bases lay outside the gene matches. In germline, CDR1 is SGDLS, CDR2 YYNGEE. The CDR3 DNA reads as TGTGCCAGCAGCGTAGGACTAGCGGGGGGGCTAAATGAGCAGTTCTTC. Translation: CASSVGLAGGLNEQFF.

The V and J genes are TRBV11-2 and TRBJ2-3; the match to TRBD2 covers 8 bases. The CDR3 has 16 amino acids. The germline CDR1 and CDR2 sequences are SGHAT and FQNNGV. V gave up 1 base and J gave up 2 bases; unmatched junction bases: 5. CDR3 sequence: CASSLVLAGNTDTQYF. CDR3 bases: TGTGCCAGCAGCTTAGTTCTAGCGGGTAACACAGATACGCAGTATTTT. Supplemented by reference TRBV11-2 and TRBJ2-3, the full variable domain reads EAGVAQSPRYKIIEKRQSVAFWCNPISGHATLYWYQQILGQGPKLLIQFQNNGVVDDSQLPKDRFSAERLKGVDSTLKIQPAKLEDSAVYLCASSLVLAGNTDTQYFGPGTRLTVL.

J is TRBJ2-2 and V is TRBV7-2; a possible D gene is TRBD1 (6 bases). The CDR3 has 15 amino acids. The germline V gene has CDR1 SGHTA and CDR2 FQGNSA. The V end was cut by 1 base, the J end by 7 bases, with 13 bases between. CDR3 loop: CASSLVGAVGGELFF. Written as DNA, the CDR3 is TGTGCCAGCAGCTTAGTGGGGGCGGTCGGCGGGGAGCTGTTTTTT.

The CDR3 region has the DNA TGTGCCAGCAGCAAGAGATCAGCGGCTAATGAAAAACTGTTTTTT. Translating gives CASSKRSAANEKLFF. The chain couples TRBV21-1 to TRBJ1-4. TRBV21-1 is a recognized pseudogene. The CDR3 has 15 residues.

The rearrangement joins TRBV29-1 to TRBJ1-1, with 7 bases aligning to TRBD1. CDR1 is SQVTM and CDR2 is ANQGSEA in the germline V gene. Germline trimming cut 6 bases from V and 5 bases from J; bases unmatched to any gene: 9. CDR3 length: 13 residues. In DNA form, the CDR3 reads TGCAGCGTATCGACAGGGTCGCTGACTGAAGCTTTCTTT. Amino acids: CSVSTGSLTEAFF.

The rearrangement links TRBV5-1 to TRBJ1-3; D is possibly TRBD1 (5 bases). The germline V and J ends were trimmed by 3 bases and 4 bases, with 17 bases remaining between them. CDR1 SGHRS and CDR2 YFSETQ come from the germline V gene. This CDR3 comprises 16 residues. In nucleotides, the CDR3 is TGCGCCAGCAGCTATGACAGCCTCCGACTGGGAAACACCATATATTTT. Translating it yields CASSYDSLRLGNTIYF.

The CDR3 is CAWSQGYGYTF. The DNA of the CDR3 is TGTGCCTGGAGTCAGGGCTATGGCTACACCTTC. The chain uses TRBV30 and TRBJ1-2; possible D gene TRBD1, 5 bases. V gave up 2 bases and J gave up 4 bases, with 5 bases separating them. The CDR3 extends over 11 amino acids. Germline V gives CDR1 GTSNPN, CDR2 SVGIG (reference sequence).

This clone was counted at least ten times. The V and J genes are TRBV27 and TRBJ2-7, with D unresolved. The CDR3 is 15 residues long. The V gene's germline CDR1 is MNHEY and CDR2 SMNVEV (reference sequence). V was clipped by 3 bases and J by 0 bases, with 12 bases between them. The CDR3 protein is CASSLGQASSYEQYF. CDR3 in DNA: TGTGCCAGCAGTTTGGGTCAGGCGAGCTCCTACGAGCAGTACTTC.

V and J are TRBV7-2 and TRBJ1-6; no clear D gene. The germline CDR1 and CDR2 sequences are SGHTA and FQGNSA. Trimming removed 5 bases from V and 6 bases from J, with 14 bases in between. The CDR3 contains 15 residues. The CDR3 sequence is CASSPTRAINSPLHF. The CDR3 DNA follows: TGTGCCAGCAGCCCCACGAGGGCGATTAATTCACCCCTCCACTTT.

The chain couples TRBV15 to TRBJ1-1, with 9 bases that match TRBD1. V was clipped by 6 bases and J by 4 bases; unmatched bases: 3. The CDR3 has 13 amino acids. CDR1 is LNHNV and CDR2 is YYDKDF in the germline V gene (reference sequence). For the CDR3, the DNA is TGTGCCACCAGTCGGACAGGGGTCACTGAAGCTTTCTTT. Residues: CATSRTGVTEAFF. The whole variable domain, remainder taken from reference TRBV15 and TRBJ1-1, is DAMVIQNPRYQVTQFGKPVTLSCSQTLNHNVMYWYQQKSSQAPKLLFHYYDKDFNNEADTPDNFQSRRPNTSFCFLDIRSPGLGDTAMYLCATSRTGVTEAFFGQGTRLTVV.

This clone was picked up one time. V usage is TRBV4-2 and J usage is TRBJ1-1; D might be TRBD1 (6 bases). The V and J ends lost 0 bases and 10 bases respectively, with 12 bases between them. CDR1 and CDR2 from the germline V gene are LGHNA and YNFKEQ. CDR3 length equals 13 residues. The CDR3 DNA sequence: TGTGCCAGCAGCCAAGAAATGGGGGCGTCAGCTTTCTTT. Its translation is CASSQEMGASAFF.

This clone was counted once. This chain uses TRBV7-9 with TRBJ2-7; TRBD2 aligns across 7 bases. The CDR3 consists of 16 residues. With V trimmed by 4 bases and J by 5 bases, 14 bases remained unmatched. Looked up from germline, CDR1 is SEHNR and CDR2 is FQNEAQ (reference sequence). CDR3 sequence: CASSSGTTTRFDEQYF. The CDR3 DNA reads TGTGCCAGCAGCTCTGGGACTACCACCCGGTTTGACGAGCAGTACTTC.

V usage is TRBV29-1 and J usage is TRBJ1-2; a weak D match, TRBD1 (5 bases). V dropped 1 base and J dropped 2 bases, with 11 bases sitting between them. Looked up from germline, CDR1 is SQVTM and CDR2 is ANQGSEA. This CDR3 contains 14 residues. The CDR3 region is CSVEGRGRNYGYTF. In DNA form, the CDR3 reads TGCAGCGTTGAAGGTCGGGGGAGAAACTATGGCTACACCTTC.

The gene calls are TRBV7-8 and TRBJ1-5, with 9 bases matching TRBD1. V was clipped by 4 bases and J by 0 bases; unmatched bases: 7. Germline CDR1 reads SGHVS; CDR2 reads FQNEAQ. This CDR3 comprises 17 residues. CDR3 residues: CASSSDETGGSNQPQHF. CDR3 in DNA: TGTGCCAGCAGCTCGGACGAGACAGGGGGTAGCAATCAGCCCCAGCATTTT.

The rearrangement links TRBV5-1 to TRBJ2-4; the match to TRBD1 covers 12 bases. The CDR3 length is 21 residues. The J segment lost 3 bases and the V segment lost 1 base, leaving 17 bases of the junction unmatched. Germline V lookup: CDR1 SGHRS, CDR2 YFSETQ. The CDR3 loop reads CASSLTGQGARGLSVKNIQYF. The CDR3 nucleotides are TGCGCCAGCAGCTTGACGGGACAGGGGGCTAGGGGACTATCGGTCAAAAACATTCAGTACTTC. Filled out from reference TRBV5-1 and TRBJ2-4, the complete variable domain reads KAGVTQTPRYLIKTRGQQVTLSCSPISGHRSVSWYQQTPGQGLQFLFEYFSETQRNKGNFPGRFSGRQFSNSRSEMNVSTLELGDSALYLCASSLTGQGARGLSVKNIQYFGAGTRLSVL.

The CDR3 DNA follows: TGCGCCAGCAGCTCGTCCGGACAGGGGGCCAACACTGAAGCTTTCTTT. The encoded protein is CASSSSGQGANTEAFF. The J gene is TRBJ1-1, the V gene TRBV5-1; 11 bases line up with TRBD1. This CDR3 spans 16 amino acids. The J segment lost 2 bases and the V segment lost 3 bases, leaving 6 bases of the junction unmatched. Germline assignment: CDR1 SGHRS and CDR2 YFSETQ.

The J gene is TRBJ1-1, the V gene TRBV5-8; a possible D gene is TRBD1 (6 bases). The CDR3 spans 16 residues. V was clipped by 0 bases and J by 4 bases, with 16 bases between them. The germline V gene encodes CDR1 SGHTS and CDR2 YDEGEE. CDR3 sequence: CASSLAPSRGITEAFF. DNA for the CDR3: TGTGCCAGCAGCTTGGCCCCTTCCAGGGGAATCACTGAAGCTTTCTTT.

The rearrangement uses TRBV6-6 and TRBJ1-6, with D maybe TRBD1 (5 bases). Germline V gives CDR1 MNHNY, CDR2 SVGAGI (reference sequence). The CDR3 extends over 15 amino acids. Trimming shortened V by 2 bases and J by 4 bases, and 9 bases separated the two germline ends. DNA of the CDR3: TGTGCCAGCAGTTACGAGGACAAGTATAATTCACCCCTCCACTTT. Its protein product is CASSYEDKYNSPLHF.

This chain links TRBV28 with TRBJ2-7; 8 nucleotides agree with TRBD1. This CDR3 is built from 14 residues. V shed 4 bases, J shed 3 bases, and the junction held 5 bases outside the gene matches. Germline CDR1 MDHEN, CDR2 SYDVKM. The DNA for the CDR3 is TGTGCCAGCAGTTACCGGGACAGGCGCTACGAGCAGTACTTC. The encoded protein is CASSYRDRRYEQYF.

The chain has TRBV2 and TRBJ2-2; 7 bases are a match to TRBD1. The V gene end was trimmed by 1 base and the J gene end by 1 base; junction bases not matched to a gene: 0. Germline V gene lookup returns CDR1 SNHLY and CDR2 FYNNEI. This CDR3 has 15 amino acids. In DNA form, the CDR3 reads TGTGCCAGCAGTGAAGGGACAGGGAACACCGGGGAGCTGTTTTTT. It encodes CASSEGTGNTGELFF.

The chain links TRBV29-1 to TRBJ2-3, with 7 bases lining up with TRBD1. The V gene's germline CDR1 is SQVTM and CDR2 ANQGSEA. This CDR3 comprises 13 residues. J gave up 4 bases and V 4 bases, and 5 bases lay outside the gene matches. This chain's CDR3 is CSVGDSSADTQYF. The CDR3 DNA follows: TGCAGCGTTGGGGACAGTAGCGCAGATACGCAGTATTTT.

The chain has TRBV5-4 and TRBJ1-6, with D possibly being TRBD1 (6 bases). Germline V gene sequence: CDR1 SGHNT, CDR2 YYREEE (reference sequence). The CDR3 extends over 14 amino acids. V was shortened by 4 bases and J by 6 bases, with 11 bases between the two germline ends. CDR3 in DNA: TGTGCCAGCAGCCCCCGGGACACTAATTCACCCCTCCACTTT. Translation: CASSPRDTNSPLHF.

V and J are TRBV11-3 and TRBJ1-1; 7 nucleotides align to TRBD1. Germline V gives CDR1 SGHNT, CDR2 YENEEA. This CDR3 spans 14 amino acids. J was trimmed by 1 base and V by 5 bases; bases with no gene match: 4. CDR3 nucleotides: TGTGCCAGCAGCCAGGGACAGCAGAACACTGAAGCTTTCTTT. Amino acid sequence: CASSQGQQNTEAFF.

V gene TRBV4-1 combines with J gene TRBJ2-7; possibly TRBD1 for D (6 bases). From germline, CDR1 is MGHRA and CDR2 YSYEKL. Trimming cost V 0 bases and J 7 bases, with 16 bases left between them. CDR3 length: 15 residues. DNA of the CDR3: TGCGCCAGCAGCCAAGATTGGGCAGGGACAAGAGAGCAGTACTTC. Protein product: CASSQDWAGTREQYF.